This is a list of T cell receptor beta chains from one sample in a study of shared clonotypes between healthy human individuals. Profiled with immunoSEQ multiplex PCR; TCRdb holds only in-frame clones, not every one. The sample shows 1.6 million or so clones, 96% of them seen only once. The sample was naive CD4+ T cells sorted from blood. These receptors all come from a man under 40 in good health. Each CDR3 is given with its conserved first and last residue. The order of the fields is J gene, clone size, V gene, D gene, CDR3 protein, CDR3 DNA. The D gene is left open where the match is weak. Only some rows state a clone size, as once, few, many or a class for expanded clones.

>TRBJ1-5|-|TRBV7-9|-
CASSMWDTPNQPQHF
TGTGCCAGCAGCATGTGGGACACCCCTAATCAGCCCCAGCATTTT
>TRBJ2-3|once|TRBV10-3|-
CAISGGMSTDTQYF
TGTGCCATCAGTGGGGGGATGAGCACAGATACGCAGTATTTT
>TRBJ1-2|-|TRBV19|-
CASSYSYGYTF
TGTGCCAGTAGTTACAGCTATGGCTACACCTTC
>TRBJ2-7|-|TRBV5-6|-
CASSHHRGGNEQYF
TGTGCCAGCAGCCATCACAGGGGAGGCAACGAGCAGTACTTC
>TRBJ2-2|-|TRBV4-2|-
CASSQEKEGGQFANTGELFF
TGTGCCAGCAGCCAAGAAAAGGAAGGAGGTCAGTTCGCGAACACCGGGGAGCTGTTTTTT
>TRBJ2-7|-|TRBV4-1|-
CASSQIGGSSYEQYF
TGCGCCAGCAGCCAAATAGGGGGTAGCTCCTACGAGCAGTACTTC
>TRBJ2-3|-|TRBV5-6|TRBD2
CASSLLAGGSTDTQYF
TGTGCCAGCAGCTTACTAGCGGGAGGTTCCACAGATACGCAGTATTTT
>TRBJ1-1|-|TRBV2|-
CASRKGQRNTEAFF
TGTGCCAGCAGAAAAGGACAGCGGAACACTGAAGCTTTCTTT
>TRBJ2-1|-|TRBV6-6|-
CASRQESSEQFF
TGTGCCAGCAGACAGGAGTCCTCTGAGCAGTTCTTC
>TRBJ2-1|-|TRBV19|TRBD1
CASSAKDRGLYNEQFF
TGTGCCAGTAGTGCCAAGGACAGGGGCTTGTACAATGAGCAGTTCTTC
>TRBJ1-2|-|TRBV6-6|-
CASSYWSGGEAYTF
TGTGCCAGCAGTTACTGGTCGGGGGGCGAGGCGTACACCTTC
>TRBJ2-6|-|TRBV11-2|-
CASSLGISGANVLTF
TGTGCCAGCAGCTTAGGGATCTCTGGGGCCAACGTCCTGACTTTC
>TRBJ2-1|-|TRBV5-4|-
CASSLGRVAYNEQFF
TGTGCCAGCAGCTTGGGACGGGTGGCCTACAATGAGCAGTTCTTC
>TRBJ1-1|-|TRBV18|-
CASSPWGRNTEAFF
TGTGCCAGCTCACCCTGGGGCAGAAACACTGAAGCTTTCTTT
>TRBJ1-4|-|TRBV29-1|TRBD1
CSVEGTGGSGVEKLFF
TGCAGCGTTGAGGGGACAGGGGGAAGTGGTGTCGAAAAACTGTTTTTT
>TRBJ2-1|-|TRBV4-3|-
CASSQDWRSSYNEQFF
TGCGCCAGCAGCCAAGATTGGCGGAGCTCCTACAATGAGCAGTTCTTC
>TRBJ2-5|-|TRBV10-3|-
CASRQDQETQYF
TGTGCCTCCCGGCAGGACCAAGAGACCCAGTACTTC
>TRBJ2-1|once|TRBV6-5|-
CASSYISRQNEQFF
TGTGCCAGCAGTTACATTTCTCGACAGAATGAGCAGTTCTTC
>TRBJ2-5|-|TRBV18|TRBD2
CASSLAGETQFQETQYF
TGTGCCAGCTCGCTAGCGGGAGAAACCCAATTCCAAGAGACCCAGTACTTC
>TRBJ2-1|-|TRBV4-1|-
CASRGGIRGATTYNEQFF
TGCGCCAGCAGGGGGGGGATCAGGGGGGCCACGACCTACAATGAGCAGTTCTTC
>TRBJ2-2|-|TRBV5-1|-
CASSADSSGARGGELFF
TGCGCCAGCAGCGCAGATAGTTCGGGGGCGCGAGGCGGGGAGCTGTTTTTT
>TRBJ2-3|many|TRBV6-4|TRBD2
CASSDGRATDTQYF
TGTGCCAGCAGTGACGGGAGGGCCACAGATACGCAGTATTTT
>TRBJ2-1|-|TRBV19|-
CASSSGRWYNEQFF
TGTGCCAGTAGTAGCGGCCGGTGGTACAATGAGCAGTTCTTC
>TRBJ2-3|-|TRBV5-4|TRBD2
CASSRGGPAGTDTQYF
TGTGCCAGCAGCCGGGGGGGTCCAGCGGGCACAGATACGCAGTATTTT
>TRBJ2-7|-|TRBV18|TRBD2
CASSPLREAGLAGDEQYF
TGTGCCAGCTCACCACTCAGGGAGGCGGGGCTAGCGGGAGACGAGCAGTACTTC
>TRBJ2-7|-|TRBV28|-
CASSVARTIGDEQYF
TGTGCCAGCAGTGTCGCCCGGACTATTGGGGACGAGCAGTACTTC
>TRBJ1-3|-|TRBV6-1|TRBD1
CASSQGVGNTIYF
TGTGCCAGCAGTCAGGGGGTAGGAAACACCATATATTTT
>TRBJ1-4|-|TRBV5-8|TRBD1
CASSFRTGSNEKLFF
TGTGCCAGCAGCTTCCGGACAGGGAGTAATGAAAAACTGTTTTTT
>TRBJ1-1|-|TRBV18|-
CASSPNREPEAFF
TGTGCCAGCTCACCTAACAGGGAGCCTGAAGCTTTCTTT
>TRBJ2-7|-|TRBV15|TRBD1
CATSRHRGIRYEQYF
TGTGCCACCAGCAGACACAGGGGAATCCGCTACGAGCAGTACTTC
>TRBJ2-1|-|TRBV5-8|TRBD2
CASSWRGLAGVINEQFF
TGTGCCAGCAGCTGGAGGGGACTAGCGGGAGTAATCAATGAGCAGTTCTTC
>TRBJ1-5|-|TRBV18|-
CASSPGLPNSNQPQHF
TGTGCCAGCTCACCAGGCCTGCCCAATAGCAATCAGCCCCAGCATTTT
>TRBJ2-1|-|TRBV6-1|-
CASSEDQRLEQFF
TGTGCCAGCAGTGAGGACCAGAGGCTAGAGCAGTTCTTC
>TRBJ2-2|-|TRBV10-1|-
CASSQTGTLSAGELFF
TGCGCCAGCAGCCAGACAGGGACTCTCTCCGCCGGGGAGCTGTTTTTT
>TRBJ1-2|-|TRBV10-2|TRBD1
CASSGQGEGLGYTF
TGCGCCAGCAGTGGACAGGGTGAGGGACTTGGCTACACCTTC
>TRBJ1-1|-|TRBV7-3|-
CASSLTGQMNTEAFF
TGTGCCAGCAGCTTAACTGGACAGATGAACACTGAAGCTTTCTTT
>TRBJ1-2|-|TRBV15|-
CATSRDHPGPISGGYTF
TGTGCCACCAGCAGAGACCACCCAGGGCCCATATCCGGTGGCTACACCTTC
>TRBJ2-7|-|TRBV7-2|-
CASRGIRRYEQYF
TGTGCCAGCAGAGGGATACGCCGCTACGAGCAGTACTTC
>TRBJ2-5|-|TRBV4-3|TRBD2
CASSQDLGGLAGAAYPFETQYF
TGCGCCAGCAGCCAAGATTTGGGGGGACTAGCGGGAGCTGCTTACCCTTTTGAGACCCAGTACTTC
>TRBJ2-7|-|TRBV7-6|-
CASSLGRATYEQYF
TGTGCCAGCAGCTTGGGTCGGGCTACCTACGAGCAGTACTTC
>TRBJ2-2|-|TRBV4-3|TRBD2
CASSQLAGGPGELFF
TGCGCCAGCAGCCAACTAGCGGGAGGGCCCGGGGAGCTGTTTTTT
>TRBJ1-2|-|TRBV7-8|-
CASSLDRESLYYTF
TGTGCCAGCAGCTTAGATAGGGAGTCTTTATACTACACCTTC
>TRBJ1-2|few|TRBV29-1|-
CSVAHGYTF
TGCAGCGTTGCCCATGGCTACACCTTC
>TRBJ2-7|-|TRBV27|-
CASSPSPSVSSYEQYF
TGTGCCAGCAGTCCCTCCCCTAGCGTCTCCTCCTACGAGCAGTACTTC
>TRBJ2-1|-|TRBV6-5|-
CASPGIAVYNEQFF
TGTGCCAGCCCCGGGATAGCGGTTTACAATGAGCAGTTCTTC
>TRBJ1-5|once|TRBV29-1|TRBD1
CSAGDRVNQPQHF
TGCAGCGCCGGGGACAGGGTCAATCAGCCCCAGCATTTT
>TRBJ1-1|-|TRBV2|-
CASSMGIEAFF
TGTGCCAGCAGTATGGGGATTGAAGCTTTCTTT
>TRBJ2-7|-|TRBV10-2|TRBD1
CASSVSGTGGNEQYF
TGCGCCAGCAGTGTGTCCGGGACAGGAGGAAACGAGCAGTACTTC
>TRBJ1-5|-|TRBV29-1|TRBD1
CSVPGTGGNQPQHF
TGCAGCGTACCCGGGACAGGGGGCAATCAGCCCCAGCATTTT
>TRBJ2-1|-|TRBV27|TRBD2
CASSRLLAGVYNEQFF
TGTGCCAGCAGTCGGCTTCTAGCGGGAGTCTACAATGAGCAGTTCTTC
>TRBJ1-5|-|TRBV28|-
CASSSLMGGILSNQPQHF
TGTGCCAGCAGTTCCTTGATGGGGGGGATCCTTAGCAATCAGCCCCAGCATTTT
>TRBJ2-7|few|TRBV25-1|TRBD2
CASSLGGSSYEQYF
TGTGCCAGCAGTTTGGGGGGGTCCTCCTACGAGCAGTACTTC
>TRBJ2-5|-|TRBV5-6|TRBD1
CASSWGQGETQYF
TGTGCCAGCAGCTGGGGACAGGGAGAGACCCAGTACTTC
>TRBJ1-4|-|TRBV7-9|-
CASSHALGATNEKLFF
TGTGCCAGCAGCCATGCCTTGGGGGCAACTAATGAAAAACTGTTTTTT
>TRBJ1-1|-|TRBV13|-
CASSRSPTGNTEAFF
TGTGCCAGCAGCCGGTCCCCTACAGGGAACACTGAAGCTTTCTTT